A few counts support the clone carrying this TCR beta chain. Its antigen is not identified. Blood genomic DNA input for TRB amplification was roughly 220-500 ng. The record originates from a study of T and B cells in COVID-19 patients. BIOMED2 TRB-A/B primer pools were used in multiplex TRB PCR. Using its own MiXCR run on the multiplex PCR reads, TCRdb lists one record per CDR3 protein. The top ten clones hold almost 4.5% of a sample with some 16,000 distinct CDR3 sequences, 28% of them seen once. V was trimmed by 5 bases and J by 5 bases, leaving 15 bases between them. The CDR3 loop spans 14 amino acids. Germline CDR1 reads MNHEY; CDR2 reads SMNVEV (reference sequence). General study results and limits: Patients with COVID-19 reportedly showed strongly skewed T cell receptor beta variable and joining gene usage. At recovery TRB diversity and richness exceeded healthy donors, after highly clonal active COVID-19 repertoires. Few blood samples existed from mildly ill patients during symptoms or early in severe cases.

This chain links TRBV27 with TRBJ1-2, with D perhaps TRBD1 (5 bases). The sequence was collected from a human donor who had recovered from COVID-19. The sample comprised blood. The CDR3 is CASSPRGSGYGYTF. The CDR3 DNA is TGTGCCAGCAGTCCCCGGGGGAGCGGGTATGGCTACACCTTC.